This TCR beta chain was recorded in a study of shared T cell receptors in the human thymus. The CDR3 is 15 amino acids. Trimming cost V 2 bases and J 1 base, with 12 bases left between them. Germline loops: CDR1 SGHRS, CDR2 YFSETQ. The data were produced by immunoSEQ multiplex PCR, yet TCRdb's version contains in-frame clones alone and is incomplete. The sample has more than 550,000 clones, 80% to 90% seen once. These data also formed part of another study, on human thymus T cells. Per that paper: Thymic tissue was derived from resections collected during corrective heart surgery.

The chain uses TRBV5-1 and TRBJ1-1; D is unclear. Sample: thymocytes. The sequence was collected from a boy younger than two with a congenital heart defect. The CDR3 spells CASSLMAGRNTEAFF. For the CDR3, the DNA is TGCGCCAGCAGCTTAATGGCGGGGAGGAACACTGAAGCTTTCTTT.